Given below is one TCR beta chain in context. Its antigen is as yet unknown. This sample stems from a study of cytomegalovirus exposure and HLA in healthy donors. Germline CDR1 and CDR2: SGHRS and YFSETQ. The CDR3 extends over 12 amino acids. V was cut by 6 bases and J by 3 bases, with 8 bases left in between. Findings of the study overall: Later analysis demonstrated an association between a missense DCLRE1C variant and TCR beta V- and J-gene trimming. In a later analysis, specific HLA alleles were associated with 15,000 or so TCR beta sequences at a 0.05 false discovery rate. Researchers had no immune exposure information except CMV serostatus available. Usually a TCR sequence was rare, but some public TCRs were found in many donors.

The PCR had 60 Vbeta and 13 Jbeta primers. The protocol was immunoSEQ multiplex PCR, while the TCRdb copy is restricted to in-frame clones and leaves out a portion. The repertoire holds roughly 200,000 clones, roughly 75% seen once, with roughly 5% in the top ten. The receptor's source is a man aged 40-50 years in good health and CMV-seronegative. This chain uses TRBV5-1 with TRBJ2-3; D is uncertain. The sample was PBMCs. CDR3 nucleotides: TGCGCCAGCAACGCGTTAACAGATACGCAGTATTTT. Translation: CASNALTDTQYF.